This is a list of T cell receptor beta chains from one sample in a study of blood T cell repertoires in COVID-19. Assay used: immunoSEQ multiplex PCR; TCRdb lists only in-frame clones, some missing. The sample shows around 100,000 clones, approximately 80% of them seen only once. The sequencing sample was made of peripheral blood. These receptors came from a human donor in a cohort sampled during active COVID-19. Both conserved end residues are part of each CDR3. D genes are given only for firm matches. Not all rows give a size; the values are once, few, many and, for expanded clones, a class.

CDR3 protein,CDR3 DNA,clone size,V gene,J gene,D gene
CASSSGLSLGYEQYF,TGTGCCAGCAGCTCGGGACTTTCACTTGGTTACGAGCAGTACTTC,-,TRBV7-9,TRBJ2-7,-
CASHFTSFGEQFF,TGTGCCAGCCACTTTACTTCTTTCGGGGAGCAGTTCTTC,once,TRBV18,TRBJ2-1,-
CATGHPNTGELFF,TGTGCCACGGGACACCCGAACACCGGGGAGCTGTTTTTT,-,TRBV24-1,TRBJ2-2,-
CASSGPLYRGIYGAFF,TGTGCCAGCAGTGGCCCCCTTTATAGGGGGATTTACGGAGCTTTCTTT,-,TRBV6-2/TRBV6-3,TRBJ1-1,-
CASSQGRGNSPLHF,TGTGCCAGCAGCCAAGGCAGGGGTAATTCACCCCTCCACTTT,-,TRBV3-1/TRBV3-2,TRBJ1-6,-
CASSPHSTGSPSNYGYTF,TGTGCCAGCAGCCCCCACAGCACGGGGTCCCCCTCCAACTATGGCTACACCTTC,-,TRBV11-2,TRBJ1-2,-
CASSLTRGRSPLHF,TGTGCCAGCAGCTTAACCCGGGGTCGATCACCCCTCCACTTT,-,TRBV7-3,TRBJ1-6,-
CASSLGLLGQGFGGYTF,TGTGCCAGCAGCTTGGGCTTGCTGGGACAGGGGTTCGGGGGCTACACCTTC,-,TRBV5-6,TRBJ1-2,TRBD1
CASSAGLAGSSYNEQFF,TGTGCCAGCAGCGCGGGACTAGCGGGGAGCTCCTACAATGAGCAGTTCTTC,-,TRBV9,TRBJ2-1,TRBD2
CASSPRDREDDQQYF,TGCGCCAGCAGCCCGCGGGACAGGGAAGATGATCAGCAGTACTTC,-,TRBV4-1,TRBJ2-7,TRBD1
CASSPPSRGDTGELFF,TGTGCCAGCTCACCACCGAGCCGGGGGGACACCGGGGAGCTGTTTTTT,-,TRBV18,TRBJ2-2,TRBD2
CASSVSGGTGQFF,TGTGCCAGCAGTGTCAGTGGGGGGACCGGGCAGTTCTTC,-,TRBV25-1,TRBJ2-1,-
CASSPRTGQYNEQFF,TGTGCCAGCAGCCCCCGGACAGGGCAGTACAATGAGCAGTTCTTC,-,TRBV5-6,TRBJ2-1,TRBD1
CASSGGQGRYEQYF,TGTGCCAGCAGCGGTGGACAGGGGCGCTACGAGCAGTACTTC,-,TRBV6-5,TRBJ2-7,TRBD1
CASSLYADRAYNEQFF,TGTGCCAGCAGTTTATACGCCGACAGGGCCTACAATGAGCAGTTCTTC,-,TRBV28,TRBJ2-1,TRBD1
CASSFGTSGDTQYF,TGTGCCAGCAGTTTCGGGACTAGCGGAGATACGCAGTATTTT,-,TRBV6-6,TRBJ2-3,TRBD2
CASSQLAGRSYNEQFF,TGCGCCAGCAGCCAACTAGCGGGGAGATCTTACAATGAGCAGTTCTTC,-,TRBV4-1,TRBJ2-1,TRBD2
CSASLGWRDGELFF,TGCAGTGCTAGTTTGGGGTGGAGGGACGGGGAGCTGTTTTTT,-,TRBV20-1,TRBJ2-2,-
CASRQDGGAGYTF,TGCGCCAGCAGGCAGGACGGGGGGGCCGGCTACACCTTC,-,TRBV5-1,TRBJ1-2,-
CASSLQGSEQPQHF,TGTGCCAGCAGTTTACAGGGATCGGAGCAGCCCCAGCATTTT,-,TRBV6-5,TRBJ1-5,-
CASSSGQQNQPQHF,TGCGCCAGCAGCTCTGGACAGCAAAATCAGCCCCAGCATTTT,-,TRBV5-1,TRBJ1-5,-
CASSQFRGAYNEQFF,TGTGCCAGCAGCCAATTCCGGGGGGCCTACAATGAGCAGTTCTTC,-,TRBV14,TRBJ2-1,TRBD2